This is a list of T cell receptor beta chains from one sample in a study of blood T cell repertoires in COVID-19. Clones were sequenced by immunoSEQ multiplex PCR, and TCRdb holds only the in-frame ones, with some missing. The data show over 50,000 clones, around 80% seen once. Sequenced: peripheral blood. The receptors originated from an elderly man with acute or convalescent COVID-19. CDR3s include the opening cysteine and the closing phenylalanine or tryptophan. Fields, in order: J gene, V gene, CDR3 protein.

J gene: TRBJ1-2
V gene: TRBV7-2
CDR3 protein: CASSPVGTYGYTF

J gene: TRBJ2-5
V gene: TRBV10-3
CDR3 protein: CAISDNKGASRETQYF

J gene: TRBJ2-7
V gene: TRBV28
CDR3 protein: CASGPVGERGGQYF

J gene: TRBJ1-5
V gene: TRBV25-1
CDR3 protein: CASSSGQGSQPQHF

J gene: TRBJ1-5
V gene: TRBV29-1
CDR3 protein: CSVAGAFNQPQHF

J gene: TRBJ2-7
V gene: TRBV5-1
CDR3 protein: CASSWGDRVGEQYF

J gene: TRBJ2-1
V gene: TRBV13
CDR3 protein: CASSPRQFGLNEQFF

J gene: TRBJ1-5
V gene: TRBV4-2
CDR3 protein: CASSQDTGQVNQPQHF

J gene: TRBJ2-3
V gene: TRBV7-2
CDR3 protein: CASSLKGGRLAGDTQYF

J gene: TRBJ2-2
V gene: TRBV3-1/TRBV3-2
CDR3 protein: CASSQEASGGSANTGELFF

J gene: TRBJ2-5
V gene: TRBV6-6
CDR3 protein: CASTPGREVGETQYF

J gene: TRBJ2-7
V gene: TRBV4-1
CDR3 protein: CASSQDHRRTGRGEQYF

J gene: TRBJ1-2
V gene: TRBV12-3/TRBV12-4
CDR3 protein: CASSLSATRGYTF

J gene: TRBJ2-7
V gene: TRBV28
CDR3 protein: CASSNRILAHEQYF

J gene: TRBJ2-2
V gene: TRBV7-2
CDR3 protein: CASIIRAYAGELFF

J gene: TRBJ2-7
V gene: TRBV2
CDR3 protein: CASSYTWYEQYF

J gene: TRBJ2-1
V gene: TRBV4-2
CDR3 protein: CASSQETWSGFSYNEQFF

J gene: TRBJ2-6
V gene: TRBV10-3
CDR3 protein: CAISSGGSGANVLTF

J gene: TRBJ1-5
V gene: TRBV30
CDR3 protein: CAWSVRRGEQPQHF

J gene: TRBJ1-2
V gene: TRBV3-1/TRBV3-2
CDR3 protein: CASSPTEANGIGYTF

J gene: TRBJ2-3
V gene: TRBV5-1
CDR3 protein: CASTTGTGGFDTQYF

J gene: TRBJ2-5
V gene: TRBV27
CDR3 protein: CASSPGIQETQYF

J gene: TRBJ1-5
V gene: TRBV6-2/TRBV6-3
CDR3 protein: CASSRTGGASNQPQHF

J gene: TRBJ2-1
V gene: TRBV3-1/TRBV3-2
CDR3 protein: CASSQDTGLAAQSSYNEQFF

J gene: TRBJ2-3
V gene: TRBV5-6
CDR3 protein: CASSSLAGVDTQYF

J gene: TRBJ2-5
V gene: TRBV7-3
CDR3 protein: CASSLGGHQETQYF

J gene: TRBJ2-2
V gene: TRBV21-1
CDR3 protein: CASSVGTGNTGELFF

J gene: TRBJ2-3
V gene: TRBV7-2
CDR3 protein: CASSPGILSPDTQYF

J gene: TRBJ2-3
V gene: TRBV6-2/TRBV6-3
CDR3 protein: CASSPRELDTQYF

J gene: TRBJ2-7
V gene: TRBV28
CDR3 protein: CATFRGGTPYEQYF

J gene: TRBJ1-6
V gene: TRBV25-1
CDR3 protein: CASRDRTGGNSPLHF

J gene: TRBJ1-1
V gene: TRBV7-2
CDR3 protein: CASSLRGPTNTEAFF

J gene: TRBJ1-5
V gene: TRBV4-2
CDR3 protein: CASSRSGDRYQPQHF

J gene: TRBJ2-4
V gene: TRBV27
CDR3 protein: CASSPSGALKNIQYF

J gene: TRBJ1-2
V gene: TRBV18
CDR3 protein: CASSRQGAEGYTF

J gene: TRBJ1-3
V gene: TRBV11-2
CDR3 protein: CASSLSGREDTIYF

J gene: TRBJ2-1
V gene: TRBV5-1
CDR3 protein: CASSLLAGGYNEQFF

J gene: TRBJ1-4
V gene: TRBV28
CDR3 protein: CASLGRGNEKLFF